This T cell receptor beta chain was retrieved from a study of cytomegalovirus exposure and HLA in healthy donors. General study points: The study found most TCR sequences rare, yet found some public TCRs in many donors. Some V segments (TRBV6-2 and TRBV6-3 among them) were excluded as indistinguishable. According to the study, some 160 TCR beta chains were cytomegalovirus-associated.

On this clone itself: Its antigen is as yet unknown.

Trimming shortened V by 2 bases and J by 1 base, and 9 bases separated the two germline ends. The CDR3 is 15 amino acids. Germline V CDR1 and CDR2: MNHEY, SVGAGI. PCR employed 60 Vbeta and 13 Jbeta primers. The assay was immunoSEQ multiplex PCR, and TCRdb's table has in-frame clones only and misses some. The sample lists about 220,000 clones, 76% occurring once. Sequenced: PBMCs. The chain employs TRBV6-5 and TRBJ1-5; the D gene is possibly TRBD1 (5 bases). This TCR derives from a young man in good health and CMV-seronegative. The CDR3 here is CASSYRGLSNQPQHF. CDR3 DNA sequence: TGTGCCAGCAGTTACAGGGGCTTAAGCAATCAGCCCCAGCATTTT.